The sample holds a few counts of the clone carrying this T cell receptor beta chain. TCRdb re-analysed the 5' RACE reads in MiXCR, keeping a single row per CDR3 protein. The table shows more than 600,000 distinct CDR3 sequences, with 15% to 20% occurring only once. These data come from a study of identical twins. CDR1 is DFQATT, CDR2 SNEGSKA, per germline (reference sequence). CDR3 size: 12 residues. Losses at the gene ends were 5 bases for V and 5 bases for J; bases not matched to a gene: 5. This same sample was also taken into another study, of T cells expressing NK-cell markers. That study reports: Expanded clones of NKG2C+ T cells had an unclear HCMV specificity.

The sequence derives from a woman aged 18-35 years in good health. The chain is built from TRBV20-1 and TRBJ2-5; 7 nucleotides agree with TRBD1. Input material: PBMCs. This CDR3 is CSAGTQGETQYF. Here the CDR3 DNA reads TGCAGTGCTGGTACACAGGGGGAGACCCAGTACTTC.